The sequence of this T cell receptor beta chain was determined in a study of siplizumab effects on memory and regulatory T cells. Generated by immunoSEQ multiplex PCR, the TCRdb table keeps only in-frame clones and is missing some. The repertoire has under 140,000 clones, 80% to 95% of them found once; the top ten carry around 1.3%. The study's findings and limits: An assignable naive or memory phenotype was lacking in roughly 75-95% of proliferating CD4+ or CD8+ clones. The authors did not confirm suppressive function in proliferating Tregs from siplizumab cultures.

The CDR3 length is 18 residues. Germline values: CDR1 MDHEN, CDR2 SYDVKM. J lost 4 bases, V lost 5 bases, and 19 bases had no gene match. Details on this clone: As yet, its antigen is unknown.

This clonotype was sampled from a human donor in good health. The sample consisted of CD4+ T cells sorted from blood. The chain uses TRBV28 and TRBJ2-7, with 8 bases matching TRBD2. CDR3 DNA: TGTGCCAGCAGTCCCCAATATCGGATACGGAGCGGGAGTTACGAGCAGTACTTC. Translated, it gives CASSPQYRIRSGSYEQYF.